The 4 T cell receptor beta chains below all came from one sample that was sequenced in a study of cytomegalovirus exposure and HLA in healthy donors (dated by TCRdb to 2015 to 2018). The library was obtained by the immunoSEQ multiplex PCR assay. A mixture of 60 forward primers for TCR Vbeta segments and 13 reverse primers for TCR Jbeta segments was used in the multiplex PCR. TCRdb provides this immuneACCESS table in a form limited to in-frame rearrangements. Some clones are lacking; in checked studies, under half of them reflect an unresolved V gene, and why the rest are absent is not known. The sample table shows roughly 160,000 clones, and around 80% are seen once. 1% of the sample is in the top ten clones. The material sequenced was PBMCs. Receptors originate from a woman between 50 and 59 years old in good health and CMV-seropositive.

This rearrangement joins TRBV28 to TRBJ1-1, with D maybe TRBD1 (6 bases). V was cut by 3 bases and J by 5 bases, with 19 bases left in between. CDR3 length: 16 residues. Germline-derived CDR1 and CDR2 are MDHEN and SYDVKM. In DNA, the CDR3 is TGTGCCAGCAGTTTCCACGGACAGTTCCTTAAGACTGAAGCTTTCTTT. Protein: CASSFHGQFLKTEAFF.

The J gene is TRBJ1-2, the V gene TRBV6-6; TRBD1 aligns across 9 bases. V gave up 1 base and J gave up 8 bases; unmatched junction bases: 8. CDR1 is MNHNY and CDR2 is SVGAGI in the germline V gene (reference sequence). This CDR3 is 15 amino acids long. CDR3 sequence reads: CASSYYPRTGVGYTF. The CDR3 DNA reads as TGTGCCAGCAGTTACTACCCCCGGACAGGGGTGGGCTACACCTTC.

The chain has TRBV9 and TRBJ2-2; 8 bases map to TRBD1. Germline trimming cut 4 bases from V and 6 bases from J; bases unmatched to any gene: 8. Germline CDR1 is SGDLS and CDR2 is YYNGEE. This CDR3 has 15 residues. The CDR3 here is CASSTQGVGPGELFF. CDR3 bases: TGTGCCAGCAGCACACAGGGGGTTGGGCCCGGGGAGCTGTTTTTT.

Note on this clone: Because the CDR3's place on the DNA is in doubt, the DNA is left out and the CDR3 is given as listed by TCRdb. This chain connects TRBV21-1 to TRBJ2-7; the table's D call, TRBD2, was not checked against the DNA. TRBV21-1 is annotated as a pseudogene. Termini included, the CDR3 measures 14 amino acids. Here the CDR3 reads CASIVAGGTHEQYF.